The rows below give T cell receptor beta chains drawn from one sample of a study of control samples from healthy donors and cancer patients. The assay was immunoSEQ multiplex PCR, and TCRdb's table has in-frame clones only and misses some. The sample data list fewer than 250,000 clones. The material sequenced was blood. The receptors here all came from a woman in her thirties in good health. The CDR3 runs from the conserved cysteine through the conserved F or W. The D gene is left open where the match is weak.

V gene	D gene	J gene	CDR3 DNA	CDR3 protein
TRBV9	NA	TRBJ1-1	TGTGCCAGCAGCGTCGGGGGGACAACTGAAGCTTTCTTT	CASSVGGTTEAFF
TRBV7-2	NA	TRBJ2-7	TGTGCCAGCAGCCCGGACACATCCTACGAGCAGTACTTC	CASSPDTSYEQYF
TRBV7-9	NA	TRBJ2-1	TGTGCCAGCACCCCACCCCAGGGGAATGAGCAGTTCTTC	CASTPPQGNEQFF
TRBV4-1	TRBD1	TRBJ1-2	TGCGCCAGCAGCCAAACAAGGGGGACAGCCTATGGCTACACCTTC	CASSQTRGTAYGYTF
TRBV7-9	NA	TRBJ1-1	TGTGCCAGCAGCTTCATGGGCACTGAAGCTTTCTTT	CASSFMGTEAFF
TRBV7-8	NA	TRBJ2-7	TGTGCCAGCAGCTTCTCCTCCTACGAGCAGTACTTC	CASSFSSYEQYF
TRBV11-2	NA	TRBJ2-5	TGTGCCAGCAGCCACCTTCGACGGAGACAAGAGACCCAGTACTTC	CASSHLRRRQETQYF
TRBV2	NA	TRBJ1-2	TGTGCCAGCAGTGAAACTGCAGGGAGTATTTATGGCTACACCTTC	CASSETAGSIYGYTF
TRBV7-2	TRBD1	TRBJ1-5	TGTGCCAGCAGCCCAGGGGGCGGCAATCAGCCCCAGCATTTT	CASSPGGGNQPQHF
TRBV4-1	NA	TRBJ1-5	TGCGCCAGCAGCCAAAAGTGGGCAGGGGCGGAGGATCAGCCCCAGCATTTT	CASSQKWAGAEDQPQHF
TRBV5-6	NA	TRBJ1-4	TGTGCCAGCAGCCCCTTCACATCGAGGGTCAATGAAAAACTGTTTTTT	CASSPFTSRVNEKLFF
TRBV19	NA	TRBJ1-5	TGTGCCAGTAGTATAGGACAGGTAGGAAATCAGCCCCAGCATTTT	CASSIGQVGNQPQHF
TRBV4-3	NA	TRBJ1-1	TGCGCCAGCAGCCAAGACGTGGTGATACGCTCTACTGAAGCTTTCTTT	CASSQDVVIRSTEAFF
TRBV19	NA	TRBJ1-5	TGTGCCAGTAGTATAGCGAAACAAAGCAAGAATCAGCCCCAGCATTTT	CASSIAKQSKNQPQHF
TRBV21-1	NA	TRBJ1-1	TGTGCCAGCAGGAATCCCAACCCAGCGGGACAGGGGGCCCCCAGGGGCAGGGAAGCTTTCTTT	CASRNPNPAGQGAPRGREAFF
TRBV6-5	NA	TRBJ1-3	TGTGCCAGCAGTTACAGGGAAAACGGAAACACCATATATTTT	CASSYRENGNTIYF
TRBV7-8	NA	TRBJ1-1	TGTGCCAGCAGCTTAGGTCGTAGGGGAGCTTTCTTT	CASSLGRRGAFF
TRBV7-9	TRBD1	TRBJ1-1	TGTGCCAGCAGCCTCACAGGGGGGGACACTGAAGCTTTCTTT	CASSLTGGDTEAFF
TRBV6-4	NA	TRBJ1-2	TGTGCCAGTTCCCCCCGGCGTGGCTATGGCTACACCTTC	CASSPRRGYGYTF
TRBV7-9	NA	TRBJ2-3	TGTGCCAGCAGCTTAGTGGGATACCCTAGCACAGATACGCAGTATTTT	CASSLVGYPSTDTQYF
TRBV9	NA	TRBJ2-7	TGTGCCAGCAGCGTAGTCCCGGGGCCCTACGAGCAGTACTTC	CASSVVPGPYEQYF
TRBV4-3	TRBD2	TRBJ2-1	TGCGCCAGCAGCCAGGGTTCTAGCGGGGGGCCCCCGGCCTACAATGAGCAGTTCTTC	CASSQGSSGGPPAYNEQFF
TRBV18	NA	TRBJ1-1	TGTGCCAGCTCACCAAAGGGGGAAGGCGAAGCTTTCTTT	CASSPKGEGEAFF
TRBV11-2	NA	TRBJ2-7	TGTGCCAGCAGCGCCCGGACGGCGAGCTCCTACGAGCAGTACTTC	CASSARTASSYEQYF
TRBV2	TRBD2	TRBJ2-7	TGTGCCAGCAGTGTTGCTAGCGGATCCTACGAGCAGTACTTC	CASSVASGSYEQYF
TRBV7-2	TRBD2	TRBJ2-1	TGTGCCAGCAGCGGTGGACTAGCGGGGCCTTACAATGAGCAGTTCTTC	CASSGGLAGPYNEQFF
TRBV28	NA	TRBJ1-1	TGTGCCAGCACCCCGGCAGGAGGGAAAGCTTTCTTT	CASTPAGGKAFF
TRBV7-5	NA	TRBJ2-1	TGTGCCAGAAGCTTAGTCCCCGGGACTAGCGGGGAATCGAATGAGCAGTTCTTC	CARSLVPGTSGESNEQFF
TRBV4-1	NA	TRBJ1-3	TGCGCCAGCAGCCAAGTGGTGTCGGGCTCTGGAAACACCATATATTTT	CASSQVVSGSGNTIYF
TRBV7-9	NA	TRBJ1-1	TGTGCCAGCACCGCTGACCCCCCTGGGGCTGAAGCTTTCTTT	CASTADPPGAEAFF
TRBV2	NA	TRBJ2-3	TGTGCCAGCAGGCGGACAAGGACCGATGGGGCAGATACGCAGTATTTT	CASRRTRTDGADTQYF
TRBV27	NA	TRBJ2-7	TGTGCCAGCAGTTTATCGCCAGGGCCCTACTACGAGCAGTACTTC	CASSLSPGPYYEQYF
TRBV4-1	NA	TRBJ1-1	TGCGCCAGCAGCCAAGTGGGGGGGTCGAACACTGAAGCTTTCTTT	CASSQVGGSNTEAFF
TRBV15	NA	TRBJ1-5	TGTGCCACCAGCAGAGATGGAGGACAGAGTTATCAGCCCCAGCATTTT	CATSRDGGQSYQPQHF
TRBV27	TRBD1	TRBJ2-2	TGTGCCAGCAGACAGGGGGCCGGGGAGCTGTTTTTT	CASRQGAGELFF
TRBV28	NA	TRBJ1-3	TGTGCCAGCAGTGGTGCGGATCCGGGCTCTGGAAACACCATATATTTT	CASSGADPGSGNTIYF
TRBV18	TRBD1	TRBJ2-5	TGTGCCAGCTCACCATCCTCGGGACAGGCGGCGACCCAGTACTTC	CASSPSSGQAATQYF
TRBV4-1	NA	TRBJ2-7	TGCGCCAGCAGCCTCGACAGTTACTACGAGCAGTACTTC	CASSLDSYYEQYF
TRBV5-8	NA	TRBJ1-5	TGTGCCAGCAGCTTCTCAAACTTTGGCAATCAGCCCCAGCATTTT	CASSFSNFGNQPQHF
TRBV7-9	TRBD1	TRBJ1-3	TGTGCCAGCATCATCTACGACAGGGTGACTGGAAGAAACACCATATATTTT	CASIIYDRVTGRNTIYF
TRBV5-4	NA	TRBJ2-1	TGTGCCAGCAGCTTAGGGGGGGACAATGAGCAGTTCTTC	CASSLGGDNEQFF
TRBV4-1	NA	TRBJ2-4	TGCGCCAGCAGCCAAGCTGGTTTTAGTAATGGCAAAAACATTCAGTACTTC	CASSQAGFSNGKNIQYF
TRBV7-2	NA	TRBJ2-1	TGTGCCAGCAGCCTGCGACAGTTCTACAATGAGCAGTTCTTC	CASSLRQFYNEQFF
TRBV7-9	NA	TRBJ1-1	TGTGCCAGCAGCTTAGTCGGGGGTGGGGCAGCTGAAGCTTTCTTT	CASSLVGGGAAEAFF
TRBV27	NA	TRBJ1-1	TGTGCCAGCAGTTTAGCTGGTGGGACGGTTTATGAAGCTTTCTTT	CASSLAGGTVYEAFF
TRBV25-1	NA	TRBJ2-7	TGTGCCAGCACGACCGAGACGCAGAACGAGCAGTACTTC	CASTTETQNEQYF
TRBV7-9	NA	TRBJ1-1	TGTGCCAGCAGCCGAGGGACTGAAGCTTTCTTT	CASSRGTEAFF
TRBV4-3	TRBD1	TRBJ1-5	TGCGCCAGCAGCCAAGGGCAGGGGGGACAGCCCCAGCATTTT	CASSQGQGGQPQHF
TRBV28	NA	TRBJ2-7	TGTGCCAGCAGTTTAGGCGCCACAGAATCCCCCTACGAGCAGTACTTC	CASSLGATESPYEQYF
TRBV9	NA	TRBJ2-5	TGTGCCAGCAGCGTTTCGTACCAAGAGACCCAGTACTTC	CASSVSYQETQYF
TRBV5-1	TRBD1	TRBJ1-6	TGCGCCAGCAGTGAGACGGGACAGTATAATTCACCCCTCCACTTT	CASSETGQYNSPLHF
TRBV5-1	NA	TRBJ2-1	TGCGCCAGCAGCTTGGAAGTTTGGGAGCAGTTCTTC	CASSLEVWEQFF
TRBV19	NA	TRBJ1-1	TGTGCCAGTAGCGATTCAGGGGCTAAACCTGAAGCTTTCTTT	CASSDSGAKPEAFF
TRBV19	TRBD1	TRBJ2-1	TGTGCTACCGAAACAGGGGCCGAGCAGTTCTTC	CATETGAEQFF
TRBV5-5	TRBD1	TRBJ1-1	TGTGCCAGCAGCTTGGGGGCAGGGGGCATTGGTACTGAAGCTTTCTTT	CASSLGAGGIGTEAFF
TRBV6-2/TRBV6-3	NA	TRBJ2-3	TGTGCCAGCAGCCCAGGGTTTGTGGCAGATACGCAGTATTTT	CASSPGFVADTQYF
TRBV7-9	TRBD1	TRBJ1-2	TGTGCCAGCAGCCCGGGAGAAGGGACAGGGTATAACTATGGCTACACCTTC	CASSPGEGTGYNYGYTF
TRBV7-9	TRBD1	TRBJ1-5	TGTGCCAGCAGTCGGACAGGGGCCGCTAATCAGCCCCAGCATTTT	CASSRTGAANQPQHF